This T cell receptor (beta chain) originates from a study of T cells after yellow fever vaccination. Across the whole study: The fractions with low cell numbers were processed using SMART-Seq v4 Ultra Low Input. Regarding the study as a whole: The secondary response was weaker but peaked faster, day 5 versus 15. Boosting was followed by the reappearance of most primary-vaccination clones (approximately 95% CD4, about 90% CD8). The bulk population could contribute abundant contaminating clonotypes to FACS-sorted repertoires.

V was cut by 6 bases and J by 1 base, with 15 bases left in between. Looked up from germline, CDR1 is MRHNA and CDR2 is SNTAGT. The CDR3 runs 15 residues. About this clonotype itself: Its antigen remains unknown.

One entry per CDR3 protein results from TCRdb running MiXCR on the 5' RACE reads. The data contain a few hundred thousand distinct CDR3 sequences, about 12% of them singletons. V is TRBV6-4 and J is TRBJ1-1, with D perhaps matching TRBD1 (6 bases). The TCR was taken from a man between 18 and 35 years old who received the YFV17D yellow fever vaccine. The sequencing here drew on CD4+ T cells sorted from PBMCs, taken 15 days after the yellow fever booster vaccination. In DNA form, the CDR3 reads TGTGCCAGCAGAGAGATTCGGACAGAGAACACTGAAGCTTTCTTT. Amino acids: CASREIRTENTEAFF.